The table lists the clone carrying this T cell receptor (beta chain) with many counts. The antigen is undetermined. This record comes from a study of Graves' ophthalmopathy and Graves' hyperthyroidism. Study results and limitations: A majority of expanded thyroid clonotypes exceeding 0.001 frequency were likewise present in blood.

Amplification of the TCR beta CDR3 regions used RNA transcripts (as template). RT-PCR with HTBI primers came first, then second-round multiplex PCR. Via MiXCR, TCRdb re-called the multiplex PCR reads, giving one row per CDR3 protein. Here the sample spans hundreds of thousands of distinct CDR3 sequences, more than 40% being singletons. Germline CDR1 is SGHAT and CDR2 is FQNNGV. This CDR3 spans 14 amino acids. V lost 2 bases and J 2 bases, leaving 9 bases between the germline ends. The rearrangement links TRBV11-2 to TRBJ1-2; no definite D call. The sequence came from an adult man with Graves' ophthalmopathy. The sample was peripheral blood. The CDR3 DNA reads TGTGCCAGCAGCTTACAGAGGGTAAACTATGGCTACACCTTC. It yields the protein CASSLQRVNYGYTF.